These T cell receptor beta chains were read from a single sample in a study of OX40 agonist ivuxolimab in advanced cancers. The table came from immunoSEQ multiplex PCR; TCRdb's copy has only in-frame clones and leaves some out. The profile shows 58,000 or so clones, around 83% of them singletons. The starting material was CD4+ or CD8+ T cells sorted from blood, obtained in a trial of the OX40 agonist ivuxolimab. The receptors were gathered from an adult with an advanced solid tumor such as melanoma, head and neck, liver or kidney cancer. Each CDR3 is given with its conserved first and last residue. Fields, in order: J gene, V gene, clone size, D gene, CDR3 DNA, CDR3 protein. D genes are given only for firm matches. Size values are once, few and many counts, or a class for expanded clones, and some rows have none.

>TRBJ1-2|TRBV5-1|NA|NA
TGCGCCAGCAGCCAACAGAGTTCTAACTATGGCTACACCTTC
CASSQQSSNYGYTF
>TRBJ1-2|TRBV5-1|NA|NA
TGCGCCAGCAGCACCGGATTTGGGCTAGGAGGCCACACCTTC
CASSTGFGLGGHTF
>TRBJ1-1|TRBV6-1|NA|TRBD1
TGTGCCAGCAGTGCGCTACCGGGACAGGGGAACATTGAAGCTTTCTTT
CASSALPGQGNIEAFF
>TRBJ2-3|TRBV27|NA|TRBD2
TGTGCCAGCAGTTTACGGAGCGGGAGGGCCGTGGATACGCAGTATTTT
CASSLRSGRAVDTQYF
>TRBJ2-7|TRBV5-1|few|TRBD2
TGCGCCAGCAGCTTGGGAGCGTCTAGCGGGGGGGCCTACGAGCAGTACTTC
CASSLGASSGGAYEQYF
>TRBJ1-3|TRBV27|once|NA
TGTGCCAGCAGTTTATTCTCCCCCCGGAGCTCTGGAAACACCATATATTTT
CASSLFSPRSSGNTIYF
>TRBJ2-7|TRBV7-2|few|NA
TGTGCCAGCACCGGAAGTTGGACAAACTACGAGCAGAACTTC
CASTGSWTNYEQNF
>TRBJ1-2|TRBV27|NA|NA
TGTGCCAGCAGTCCCACAGGGACTAGGGGCTACACCTTC
CASSPTGTRGYTF
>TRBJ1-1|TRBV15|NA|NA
TGTGCCACCAGCAGAGTAATGACCGCCGGGAACACTGAAGCTTTCTTT
CATSRVMTAGNTEAFF
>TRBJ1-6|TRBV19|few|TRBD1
TGTGCCAGTAGTCTTCGACAGGGGCAATCACCCCTCCACTTT
CASSLRQGQSPLHF
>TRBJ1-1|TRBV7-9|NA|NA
TGTGCCAGCAGCTTAGACAGGCCCATCACTGAAGCTTTCTTT
CASSLDRPITEAFF
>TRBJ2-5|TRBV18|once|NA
TGTGCCAGCTCAGCGAGAGCTCTCCAAGAGACCCAGTACTTC
CASSARALQETQYF
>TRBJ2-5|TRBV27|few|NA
TGTGCCAGCAGTTTATCCCCGGGACAAGAGACCCAGTACTTC
CASSLSPGQETQYF
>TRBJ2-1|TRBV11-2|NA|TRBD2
TGTGCCAGCAGCTTAAGCGGGGGCACCAATGAGCAGTTCTTC
CASSLSGGTNEQFF
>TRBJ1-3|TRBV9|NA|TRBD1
TGTGCCAGCAGCCCAAGGACAGGGAACTCTGGAAACACCATATATTTT
CASSPRTGNSGNTIYF
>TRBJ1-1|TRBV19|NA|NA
TGTGCCAGTGCCGACCGGTACATGAACACTGAAGCTTTCTTT
CASADRYMNTEAFF
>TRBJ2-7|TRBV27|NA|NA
TGTGCCAGCAGTCCCACCGGGACATCCCTCTACGAGCAGTACTTC
CASSPTGTSLYEQYF
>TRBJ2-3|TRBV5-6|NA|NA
TGTGCCAGCAGCTCCTCCGCGTTCGGTACCAGAAATACGCAGTATTTT
CASSSSAFGTRNTQYF
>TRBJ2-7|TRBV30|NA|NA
TGTGCCTGGAGTGTAGGAAGAGAGGGAGACGAGCAGTACTTC
CAWSVGREGDEQYF
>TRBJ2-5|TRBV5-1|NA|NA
TGCGCCAGCAGCTTGGAGAGACTCGCCGGAGCCCAGTACTTC
CASSLERLAGAQYF
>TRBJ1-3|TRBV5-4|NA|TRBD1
TGTGCCAGCAGCAGGGACAGGGGCATCGGAAACACCATATATTTT
CASSRDRGIGNTIYF
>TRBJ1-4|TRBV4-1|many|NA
TGCGCCAGCAGCCATGTAAATATGGGGATTTGGGCTAATGAAAAACTGTTTTTT
CASSHVNMGIWANEKLFF
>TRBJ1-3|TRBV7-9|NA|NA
TGTGCCAGCAGCCACGAGGGGCATGAAGGTTCAAACACCATATATTTT
CASSHEGHEGSNTIYF
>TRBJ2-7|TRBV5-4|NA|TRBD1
TGTGCCAGCAGCTTGGGACAGGGCGTATCCTACGAGCAGTACTTC
CASSLGQGVSYEQYF
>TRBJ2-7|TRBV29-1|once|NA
TGCAGCGTGGGGCCCCAAACCTACGAGCAGTACTTC
CSVGPQTYEQYF
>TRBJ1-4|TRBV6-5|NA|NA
TGTGCCAGCAGCCGGGGGGGGCAGGGGATCGCAAAACTGTTTTTT
CASSRGGQGIAKLFF
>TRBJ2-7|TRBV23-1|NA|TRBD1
TGCGCCAGCAGTCAATTAAGCTGGGACAGGGGCTACGAGCAGTACTTC
CASSQLSWDRGYEQYF
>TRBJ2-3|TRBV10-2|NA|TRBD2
TGCGCCAGCGGCAGGACTAGCGGGGGTGTGGATACGCAGTATTTT
CASGRTSGGVDTQYF
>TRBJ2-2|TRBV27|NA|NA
TGTGCCAGCAGTTCTGGGATAACCGGGGAGCTGTTTTTT
CASSSGITGELFF
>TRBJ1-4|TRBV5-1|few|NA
TGCGCCAGCAGCCCACAAGGAGGGGACGAAAAACTGTTTTTT
CASSPQGGDEKLFF
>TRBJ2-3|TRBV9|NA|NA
TGTGCCAGCAGCCCTCTAGTGGGTTATGATACGCAGTATTTT
CASSPLVGYDTQYF
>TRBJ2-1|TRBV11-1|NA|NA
TGTGCCAGCAGCACTGGACAGTTCAATGAGCAGTTCTTC
CASSTGQFNEQFF
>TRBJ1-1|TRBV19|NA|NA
TGTGCCAGTAGTACAGGGAGTTGGACTGAAGCTTTCTTT
CASSTGSWTEAFF
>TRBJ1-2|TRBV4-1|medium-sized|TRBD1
TGCGCCAGCAGCCGCGGTAGGACAGGGGGCTCCTATGGCTACACCTTC
CASSRGRTGGSYGYTF
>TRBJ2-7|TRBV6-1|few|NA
TGTGCCAGCAGTGGGTATTTGGGCTACGAGCAGTACTTC
CASSGYLGYEQYF
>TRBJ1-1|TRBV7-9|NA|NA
TGTGCCAGCAGCTCTCAGACCTTGAACACTGAAGCTTTCTTT
CASSSQTLNTEAFF
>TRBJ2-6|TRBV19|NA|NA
TGTGCCAGTAGTATAGGTTCCGTCTCTGGGGCCAACGTCCTGACTTTC
CASSIGSVSGANVLTF
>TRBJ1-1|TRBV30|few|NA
TGTGCCTGGAGTGCCCAGGAATGGGGTGAAGCTTTCTTT
CAWSAQEWGEAFF
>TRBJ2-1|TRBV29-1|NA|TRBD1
TGCAGCGGATCCCGGGACAGGTACAATGAGCAGTTCTTC
CSGSRDRYNEQFF
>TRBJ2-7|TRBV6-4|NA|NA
TGTGCCAGCAGCGACAGTTCCTACGAGCAGTACTTC
CASSDSSYEQYF
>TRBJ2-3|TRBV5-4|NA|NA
TGTGCCAGCAGCCGGAGGGGAGATACGCAGTATTTT
CASSRRGDTQYF
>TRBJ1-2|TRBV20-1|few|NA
TGCAGTGTAGAAGCTAACTATGGCTACACCTTC
CSVEANYGYTF
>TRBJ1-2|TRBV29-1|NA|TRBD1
TGCAGCGTTGTGGGCAGGGGGTTCTATGGCTACACCTTC
CSVVGRGFYGYTF
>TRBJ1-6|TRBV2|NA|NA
TGTGCCAGCAGTGCCCCGGGACGGATTAATTCACCCCTCCACTTT
CASSAPGRINSPLHF
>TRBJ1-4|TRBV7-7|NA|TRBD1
TGTGCCAGCAGCCTGAACAGGGGGCGAGAGGAAAAACTGTTTTTT
CASSLNRGREEKLFF
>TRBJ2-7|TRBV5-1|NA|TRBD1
TGCGCCAGCAGCAGGGGACAGGCCGACGAGCAGTACTTC
CASSRGQADEQYF
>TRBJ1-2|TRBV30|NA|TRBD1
TGTGCCTGGAGTTCAGGGGGCGGGAGTTCGGCTGGCTACACCTTC
CAWSSGGGSSAGYTF
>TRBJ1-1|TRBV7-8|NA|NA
TGTGCCAGCAGCTTAGCAGGGAAGGAGGCTGAAGCTTTCTTT
CASSLAGKEAEAFF
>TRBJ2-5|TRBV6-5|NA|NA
TGTGCCAGCAGTTACTCGAAGAGCAGGTCCCAAGAGACCCAGTACTTC
CASSYSKSRSQETQYF
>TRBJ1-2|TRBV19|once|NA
TGTGCCAGTAGTGGGTCTTGGGGGGCCCGTGGGCTCTATGGCTACACCTTC
CASSGSWGARGLYGYTF
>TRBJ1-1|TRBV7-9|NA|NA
TGTGCCAGCAGCCTCTACCCCCAGGGCACTGAAGCTTTCTTT
CASSLYPQGTEAFF
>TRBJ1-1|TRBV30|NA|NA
TGTGCCTGGAGTAGAAGTAAAGGGCAACCTTCGAACACTGAAGCTTTCTTT
CAWSRSKGQPSNTEAFF
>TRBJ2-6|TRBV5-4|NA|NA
TGTGCCAGCAGCTTTGAAACGTCTGGGGCCAACGTCCTGACTTTC
CASSFETSGANVLTF